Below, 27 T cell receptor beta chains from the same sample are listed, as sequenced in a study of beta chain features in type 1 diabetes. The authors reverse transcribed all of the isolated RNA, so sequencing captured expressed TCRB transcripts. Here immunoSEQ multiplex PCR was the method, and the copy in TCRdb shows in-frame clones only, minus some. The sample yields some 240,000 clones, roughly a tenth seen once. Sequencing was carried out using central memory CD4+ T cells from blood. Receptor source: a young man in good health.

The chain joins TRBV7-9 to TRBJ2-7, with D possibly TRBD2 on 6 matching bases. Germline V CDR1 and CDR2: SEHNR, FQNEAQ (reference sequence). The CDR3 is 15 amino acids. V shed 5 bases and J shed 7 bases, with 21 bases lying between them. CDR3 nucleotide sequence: TGTGCCAGCAGCGCTGGCGGGACCCCCGCCGAAGAGCAGTACTTC. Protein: CASSAGGTPAEEQYF.

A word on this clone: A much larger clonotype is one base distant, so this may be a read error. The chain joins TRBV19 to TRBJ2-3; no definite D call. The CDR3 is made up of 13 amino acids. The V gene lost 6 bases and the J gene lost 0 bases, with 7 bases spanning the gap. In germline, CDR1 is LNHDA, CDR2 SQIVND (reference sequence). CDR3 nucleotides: TGTGCCAGTAGCTTAACTAGCACAGATACGCAGTATTTT. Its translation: CASSLTSTDTQYF.

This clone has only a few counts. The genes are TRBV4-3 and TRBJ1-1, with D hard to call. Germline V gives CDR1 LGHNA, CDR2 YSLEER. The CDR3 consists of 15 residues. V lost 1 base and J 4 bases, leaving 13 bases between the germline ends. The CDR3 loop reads CASSQGEGRSTEAFF. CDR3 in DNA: TGCGCCAGCAGCCAAGGAGAAGGGAGGAGCACTGAAGCTTTCTTT.

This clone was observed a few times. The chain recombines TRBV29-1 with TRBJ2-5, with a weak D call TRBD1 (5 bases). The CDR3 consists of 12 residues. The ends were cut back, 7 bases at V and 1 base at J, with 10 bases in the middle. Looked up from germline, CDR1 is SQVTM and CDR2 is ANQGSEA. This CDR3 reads CSGVGVQETQYF. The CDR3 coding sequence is TGCAGCGGTGTAGGGGTCCAAGAGACCCAGTACTTC.

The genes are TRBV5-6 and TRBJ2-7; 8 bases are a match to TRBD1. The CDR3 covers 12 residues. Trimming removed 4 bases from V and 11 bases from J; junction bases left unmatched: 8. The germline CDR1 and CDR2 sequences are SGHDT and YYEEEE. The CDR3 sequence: CASSPAAGGEYF. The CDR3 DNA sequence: TGTGCCAGCAGCCCCGCCGCAGGGGGCGAGTACTTC.

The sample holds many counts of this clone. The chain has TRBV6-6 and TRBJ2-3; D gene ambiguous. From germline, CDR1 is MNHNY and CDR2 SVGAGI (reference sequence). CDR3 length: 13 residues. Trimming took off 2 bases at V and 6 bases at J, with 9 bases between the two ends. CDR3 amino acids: CASSYTSSDTQYF. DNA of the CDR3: TGTGCCAGCAGTTACACCAGCAGCGATACGCAGTATTTT.

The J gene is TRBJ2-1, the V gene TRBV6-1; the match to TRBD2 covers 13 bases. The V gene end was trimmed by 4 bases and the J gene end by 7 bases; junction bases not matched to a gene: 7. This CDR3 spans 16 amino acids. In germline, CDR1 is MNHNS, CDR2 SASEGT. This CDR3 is CASSGLAGGLVNEQFF. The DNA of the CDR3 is TGTGCCAGCAGTGGACTAGCGGGAGGATTAGTGAATGAGCAGTTCTTC.

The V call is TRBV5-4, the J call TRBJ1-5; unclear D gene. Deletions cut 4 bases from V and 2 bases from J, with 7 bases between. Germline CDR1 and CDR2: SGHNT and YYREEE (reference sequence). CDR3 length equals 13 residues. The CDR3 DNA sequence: TGTGCCAGCAGCCCGGAAGGCAATCAGCCCCAGCATTTT. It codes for CASSPEGNQPQHF.

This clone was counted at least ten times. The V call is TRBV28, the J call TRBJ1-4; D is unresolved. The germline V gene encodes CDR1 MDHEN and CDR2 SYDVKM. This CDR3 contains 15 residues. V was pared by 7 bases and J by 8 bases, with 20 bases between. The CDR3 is CASTWAGTKDEKLFF. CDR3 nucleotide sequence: TGTGCCAGCACCTGGGCCGGAACGAAAGACGAAAAACTGTTTTTT. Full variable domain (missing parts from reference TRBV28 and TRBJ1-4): DVKVTQSSRYLVKRTGEKVFLECVQDMDHENMFWYRQDPGLGLRLIYFSYDVKMKEKGDIPEGYSVSREKKERFSLILESASTNQTSMYLCASTWAGTKDEKLFFGSGTQLSVL.

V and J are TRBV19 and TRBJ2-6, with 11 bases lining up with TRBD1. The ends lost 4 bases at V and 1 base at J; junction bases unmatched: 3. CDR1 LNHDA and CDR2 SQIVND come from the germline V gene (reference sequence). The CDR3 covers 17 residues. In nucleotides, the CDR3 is TGTGCCAGTAGTAGGACAGGGGGCTCGTCTGGGGCCAACGTCCTGACTTTC. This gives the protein CASSRTGGSSGANVLTF.

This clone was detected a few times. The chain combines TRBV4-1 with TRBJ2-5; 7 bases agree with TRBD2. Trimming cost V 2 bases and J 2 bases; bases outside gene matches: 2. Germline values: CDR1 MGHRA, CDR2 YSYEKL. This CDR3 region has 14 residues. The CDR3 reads CASSQTGLQETQYF. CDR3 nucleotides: TGCGCCAGCAGCCAAACGGGACTACAAGAGACCCAGTACTTC.

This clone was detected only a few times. CDR3 sequence: CASRPGTGTYEQYF. For the CDR3, the DNA is TGTGCCAGCAGGCCCGGGACAGGGACGTACGAGCAGTACTTC. The rearrangement joins TRBV6-6 to TRBJ2-7; 9 nucleotides match TRBD1. V shed 6 bases and J 4 bases; nucleotides not matched to a gene: 7. Germline V gene data show CDR1 as MNHNY and CDR2 as SVGAGI (reference sequence). CDR3 length: 14 amino acids.

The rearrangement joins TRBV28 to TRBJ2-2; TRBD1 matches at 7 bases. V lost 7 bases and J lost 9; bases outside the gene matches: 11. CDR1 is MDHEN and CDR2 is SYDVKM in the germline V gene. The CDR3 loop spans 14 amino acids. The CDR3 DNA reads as TGTGCCAGCATCTCGGGACAGCGAGGGAGGGAGCTGTTTTTT. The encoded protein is CASISGQRGRELFF.

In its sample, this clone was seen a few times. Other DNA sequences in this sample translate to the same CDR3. CDR3 loop: CASSLGTSGRTDTQYF. CDR3 in DNA: TGTGCCAGCAGCTTAGGGACTAGCGGCCGCACAGATACGCAGTATTTT. The V and J genes are TRBV7-2 and TRBJ2-3; 10 bases agree with TRBD2. This CDR3 has 16 amino acids. Germline trimming cut 1 base from V and 1 base from J; bases unmatched to any gene: 2. CDR1 is SGHTA and CDR2 is FQGNSA in the germline V gene.

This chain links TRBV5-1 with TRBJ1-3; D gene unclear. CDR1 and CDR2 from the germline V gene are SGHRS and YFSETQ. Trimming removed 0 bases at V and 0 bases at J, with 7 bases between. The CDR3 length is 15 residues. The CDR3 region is CASSLGAYSGNTIYF. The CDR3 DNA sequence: TGCGCCAGCAGCTTGGGGGCTTACTCTGGAAACACCATATATTTT.

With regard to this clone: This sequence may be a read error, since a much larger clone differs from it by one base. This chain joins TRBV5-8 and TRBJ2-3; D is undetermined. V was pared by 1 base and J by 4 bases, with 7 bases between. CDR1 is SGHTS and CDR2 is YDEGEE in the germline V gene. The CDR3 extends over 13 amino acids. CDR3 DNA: TGTGCCAGCAGCTTGCAAAGGGCAGATACGCAGTATTTT. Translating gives CASSLQRADTQYF.

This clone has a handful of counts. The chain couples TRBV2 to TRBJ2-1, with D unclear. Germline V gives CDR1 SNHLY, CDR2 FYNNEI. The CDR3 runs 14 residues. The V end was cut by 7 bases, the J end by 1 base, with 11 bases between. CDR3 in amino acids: CASILGRSYNEQFF. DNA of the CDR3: TGTGCCAGCATCCTCGGGCGGTCCTACAATGAGCAGTTCTTC.

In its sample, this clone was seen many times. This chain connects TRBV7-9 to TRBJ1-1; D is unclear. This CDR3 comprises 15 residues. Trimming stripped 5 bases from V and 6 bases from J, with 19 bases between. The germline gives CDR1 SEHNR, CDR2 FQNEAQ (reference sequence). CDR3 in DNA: TGTGCCAGCAGCCCACCCTTCGGATCCGCCGCTGAAGCTTTCTTT. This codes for CASSPPFGSAAEAFF.

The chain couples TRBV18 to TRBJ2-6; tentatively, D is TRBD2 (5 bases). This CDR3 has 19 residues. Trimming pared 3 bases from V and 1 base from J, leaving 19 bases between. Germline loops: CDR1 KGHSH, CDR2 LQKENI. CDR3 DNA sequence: TGTGCCAGCTCACCCTCCGGGGTGGGCATTGGGTCTGGGGCCAACGTCCTGACTTTC. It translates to CASSPSGVGIGSGANVLTF.

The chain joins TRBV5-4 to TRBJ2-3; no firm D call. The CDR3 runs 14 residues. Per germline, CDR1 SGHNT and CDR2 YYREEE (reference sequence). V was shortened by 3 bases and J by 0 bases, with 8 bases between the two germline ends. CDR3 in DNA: TGTGCCAGCAGCTCGAGAACTAGCACAGATACGCAGTATTTT. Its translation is CASSSRTSTDTQYF.

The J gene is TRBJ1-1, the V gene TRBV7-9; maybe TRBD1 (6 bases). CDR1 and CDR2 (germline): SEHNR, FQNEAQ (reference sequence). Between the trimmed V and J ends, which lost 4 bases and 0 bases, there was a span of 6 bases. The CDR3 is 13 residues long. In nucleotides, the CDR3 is TGTGCCAGCAGCTGGACAGTGAACACTGAAGCTTTCTTT. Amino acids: CASSWTVNTEAFF.

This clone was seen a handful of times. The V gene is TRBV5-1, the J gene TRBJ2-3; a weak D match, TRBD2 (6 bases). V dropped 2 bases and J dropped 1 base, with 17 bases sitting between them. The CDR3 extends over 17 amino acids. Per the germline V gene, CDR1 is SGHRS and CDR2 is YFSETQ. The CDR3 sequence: CASSFPRGSGGTDTQYF. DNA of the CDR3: TGCGCCAGCAGCTTCCCTAGGGGTAGCGGAGGCACAGATACGCAGTATTTT.

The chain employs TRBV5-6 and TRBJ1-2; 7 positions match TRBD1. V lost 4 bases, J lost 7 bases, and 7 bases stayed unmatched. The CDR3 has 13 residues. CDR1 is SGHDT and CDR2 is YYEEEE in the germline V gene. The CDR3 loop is CASSRQGLPGYTF. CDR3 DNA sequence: TGTGCCAGCAGCCGACAGGGACTTCCTGGCTACACCTTC.

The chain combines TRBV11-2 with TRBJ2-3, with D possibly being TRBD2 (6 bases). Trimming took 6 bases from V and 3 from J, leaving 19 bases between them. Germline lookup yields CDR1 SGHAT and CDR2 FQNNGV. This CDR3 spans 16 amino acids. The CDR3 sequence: CASRPRRDSLTDTQYF. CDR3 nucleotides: TGTGCCAGCAGACCGAGGCGGGATTCGTTAACAGATACGCAGTATTTT.

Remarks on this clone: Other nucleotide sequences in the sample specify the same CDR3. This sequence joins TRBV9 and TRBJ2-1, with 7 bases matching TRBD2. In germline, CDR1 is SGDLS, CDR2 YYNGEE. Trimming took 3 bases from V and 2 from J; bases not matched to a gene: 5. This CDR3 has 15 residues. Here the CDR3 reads CASSGLAVPYNEQFF. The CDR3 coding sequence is TGTGCCAGCAGCGGTCTAGCGGTACCCTACAATGAGCAGTTCTTC.

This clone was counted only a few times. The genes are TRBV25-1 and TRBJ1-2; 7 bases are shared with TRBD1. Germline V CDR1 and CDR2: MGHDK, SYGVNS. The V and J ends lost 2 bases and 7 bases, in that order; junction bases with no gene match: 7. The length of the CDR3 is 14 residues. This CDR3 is CASSELDREAGYTF. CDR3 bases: TGTGCCAGCAGTGAACTTGACAGGGAGGCTGGCTACACCTTC.

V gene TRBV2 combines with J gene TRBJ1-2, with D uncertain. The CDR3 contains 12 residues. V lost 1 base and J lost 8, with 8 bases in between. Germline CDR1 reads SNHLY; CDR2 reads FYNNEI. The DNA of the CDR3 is TGTGCCAGCAGTGAAGACAGAGGAGGCTACACCTTC. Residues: CASSEDRGGYTF.